This TCR beta chain was sequenced for a study of OX40 agonist ivuxolimab in advanced cancers. Study-level information: One patient with hepatocellular carcinoma and two with cutaneous melanoma, three in all, had partial responses. Study-level results: Compared with others, partial responders at 0.1-3.0 mg/kg displayed clonal expansion among the lowest. Mean expanded clone counts were higher in CD8+ than CD4+ T cells.

Data came from immunoSEQ multiplex PCR; TCRdb stores just in-frame clones and leaves some out. The sample holds under 50,000 clones, around 88% seen once. A history of autoimmune disease or systemic immunosuppression excluded patients. About this clone: Its antigen is currently unknown.

The sequence was obtained from an adult with an advanced solid tumor such as melanoma, head and neck, liver or kidney cancer. Sequencing was performed on CD4+ or CD8+ T cells sorted from blood, taken in a trial of the OX40 agonist ivuxolimab.

Here the CDR3 reads CAILDPGRSSGNTIYF. The DNA for the CDR3 is TGTGCCATCTTGGACCCAGGACGTAGCTCTGGAAACACCATATATTTT. The chain is built from TRBV10-3 and TRBJ1-3; D unclear. V shed 8 bases and J shed 0 bases, with 17 bases lying between them. The CDR3 runs to 16 residues. The V gene's germline CDR1 is ENHRY and CDR2 SYGVKD.